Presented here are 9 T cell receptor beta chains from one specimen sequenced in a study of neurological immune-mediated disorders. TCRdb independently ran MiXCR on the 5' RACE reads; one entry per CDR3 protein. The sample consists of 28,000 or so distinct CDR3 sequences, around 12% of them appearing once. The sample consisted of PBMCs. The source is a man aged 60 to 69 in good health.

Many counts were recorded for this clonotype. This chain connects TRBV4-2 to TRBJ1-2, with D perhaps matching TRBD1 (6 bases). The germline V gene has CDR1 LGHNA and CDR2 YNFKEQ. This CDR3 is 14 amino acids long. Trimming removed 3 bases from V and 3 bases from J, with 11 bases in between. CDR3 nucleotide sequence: TGTGCCAGCAGCCATACAGGGACGGACTATGGCTACACCTTC. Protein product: CASSHTGTDYGYTF.

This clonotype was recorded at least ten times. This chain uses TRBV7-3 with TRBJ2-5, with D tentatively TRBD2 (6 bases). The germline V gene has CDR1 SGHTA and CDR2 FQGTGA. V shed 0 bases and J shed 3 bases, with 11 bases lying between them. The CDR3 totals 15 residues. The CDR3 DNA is TGTGCCAGCAGCTTAACCGCTAGCGAGAAAGAGACCCAGTACTTC. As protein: CASSLTASEKETQYF. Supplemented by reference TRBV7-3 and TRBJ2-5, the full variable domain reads GAGVSQTPSNKVTEKGKYVELRCDPISGHTALYWYRQSLGQGPEFLIYFQGTGAADDSGLPNDRFFAVRPEGSVSTLKIQRTERGDSAVYLCASSLTASEKETQYFGPGTRLLVL.

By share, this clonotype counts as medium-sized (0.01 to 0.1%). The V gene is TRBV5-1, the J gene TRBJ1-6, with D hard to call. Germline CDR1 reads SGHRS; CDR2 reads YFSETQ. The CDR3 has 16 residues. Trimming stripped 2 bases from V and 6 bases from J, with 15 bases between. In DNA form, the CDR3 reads TGCGCCAGCAGCTTCGGTTCCCCCGACACTAATTCACCCCTCCACTTT. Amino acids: CASSFGSPDTNSPLHF.

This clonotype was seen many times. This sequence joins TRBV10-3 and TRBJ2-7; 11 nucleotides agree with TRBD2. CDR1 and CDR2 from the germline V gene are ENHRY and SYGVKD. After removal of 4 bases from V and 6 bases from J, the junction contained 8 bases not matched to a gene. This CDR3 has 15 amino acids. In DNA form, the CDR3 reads TGTGCCATCAGTGGAGTGGGGCTAGCGGGAGGCGAGCAGTACTTC. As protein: CAISGVGLAGGEQYF.

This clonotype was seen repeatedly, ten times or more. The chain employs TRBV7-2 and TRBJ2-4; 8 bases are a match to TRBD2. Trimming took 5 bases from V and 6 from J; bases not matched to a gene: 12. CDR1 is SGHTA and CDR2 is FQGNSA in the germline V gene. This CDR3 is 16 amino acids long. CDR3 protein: CASSMGLGTVSNIQYF. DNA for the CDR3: TGTGCCAGCAGCATGGGACTAGGGACGGTTTCAAACATTCAGTACTTC.

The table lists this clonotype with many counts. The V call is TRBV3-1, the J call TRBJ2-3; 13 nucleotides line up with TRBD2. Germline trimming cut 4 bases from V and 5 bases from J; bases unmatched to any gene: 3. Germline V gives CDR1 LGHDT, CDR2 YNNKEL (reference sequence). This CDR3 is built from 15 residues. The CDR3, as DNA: TGTGCCAGCAGCCCATGGACTAGCGGGAGAGATACGCAGTATTTT. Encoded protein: CASSPWTSGRDTQYF.

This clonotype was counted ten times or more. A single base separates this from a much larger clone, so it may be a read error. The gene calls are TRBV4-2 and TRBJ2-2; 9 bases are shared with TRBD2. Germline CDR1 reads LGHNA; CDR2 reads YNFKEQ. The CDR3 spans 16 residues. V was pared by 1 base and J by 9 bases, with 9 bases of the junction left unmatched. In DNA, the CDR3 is TGTGCCAGCAGCCAAGGCTCGCGGGGGGGGACCAGGGAGCTGTTTTTT. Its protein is CASSQGSRGGTRELFF.

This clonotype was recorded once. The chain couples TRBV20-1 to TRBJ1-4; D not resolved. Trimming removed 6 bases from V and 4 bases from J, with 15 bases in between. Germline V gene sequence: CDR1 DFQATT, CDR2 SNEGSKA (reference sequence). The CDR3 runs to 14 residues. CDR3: CSARGGGDNEKLFF. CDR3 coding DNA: TGCAGTGCCCGGGGAGGAGGCGATAATGAAAAACTGTTTTTT.

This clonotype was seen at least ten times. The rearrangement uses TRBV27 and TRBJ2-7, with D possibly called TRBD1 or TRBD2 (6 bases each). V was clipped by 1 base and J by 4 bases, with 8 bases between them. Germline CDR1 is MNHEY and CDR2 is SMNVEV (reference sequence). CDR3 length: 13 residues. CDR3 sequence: CASSLLGGYEQYF. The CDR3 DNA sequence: TGTGCCAGCAGTTTATTAGGGGGGTACGAGCAGTACTTC.